The 3 T cell receptor beta chains below were found in one sample sequenced in a study of cytotoxic CD8 clonotypes in ibrutinib-treated CLL. The repertoire was sequenced with immunoSEQ multiplex PCR; TCRdb's copy has only in-frame clones and lacks some. The table shows some 160,000 clones, with about four fifths occurring only once. The sample was PBMCs, taken after 12 months of ibrutinib treatment. The receptors shown here come from a human donor with chronic lymphocytic leukemia.

In nucleotides, the CDR3 is TGTGCCAGCACCTCTGACAGCTTCTCTGGAAACACCATATATTTT. Its translation: CASTSDSFSGNTIYF. This chain joins TRBV27 and TRBJ1-3; the D gene is possibly TRBD1 (5 bases). Trimming took 7 bases from V and 0 from J, leaving 13 bases between them. The CDR3 extends over 15 amino acids. The germline V gene encodes CDR1 MNHEY and CDR2 SMNVEV (reference sequence).

As concerns this clone: One end of the junction is discordant with germline, which a read error may explain. The chain is built from TRBV7-7 and TRBJ2-3; 7 bases agree with TRBD1. CDR3 size: 14 residues. CDR1 is SSHAT, CDR2 FNYEAQ, per germline (reference sequence). DNA of the CDR3: TGTGCTAGCAGCTTCAGGCAGGGGGTGGATACGCAGTATTTT. Amino acids: CASSFRQGVDTQYF.

This chain connects TRBV4-2 to TRBJ2-7; the D call may be TRBD1 or TRBD2 (5 bases each). The CDR3 totals 15 residues. The V gene lost 0 bases and the J gene lost 5 bases, with 14 bases spanning the gap. The germline V gene encodes CDR1 LGHNA and CDR2 YNFKEQ. CDR3 sequence reads: CASSQDLGARNEQYF. Written as DNA, the CDR3 is TGTGCCAGCAGCCAAGATCTCGGGGCCCGCAACGAGCAGTACTTC.